This paragraph reports one TCR beta chain. The antigen is undetermined. The sample originates from a study of T cells in narcolepsy. Study results and caveats: In some patient and control memory CD4+ samples, autoreactive clones were absent. HCRT-specific and TRIB2-specific autoreactive clonotypes appeared among same-patient CSF and blood CD4+ clonotypes.

Method: immunoSEQ multiplex PCR; TCRdb's copy keeps in-frame clones and lacks some. This sample has tens of thousands of clones, with around 75% found just once. From germline, CDR1 is SEHNR and CDR2 FQNEAQ (reference sequence). The CDR3 loop spans 14 amino acids. The V gene lost 3 bases and the J gene lost 5 bases, with 13 bases spanning the gap. This clonotype was obtained from a human donor with narcolepsy. Sequencing was carried out using CD45RA- memory CD4+ T cells from PBMCs. The chain employs TRBV7-9 and TRBJ2-5; the D gene is possibly TRBD2 (6 bases). The CDR3 region has the DNA TGTGCCAGCAGCTTGTTGGCGGGGAGGGAGACCCAGTACTTC. Translated, it gives CASSLLAGRETQYF.